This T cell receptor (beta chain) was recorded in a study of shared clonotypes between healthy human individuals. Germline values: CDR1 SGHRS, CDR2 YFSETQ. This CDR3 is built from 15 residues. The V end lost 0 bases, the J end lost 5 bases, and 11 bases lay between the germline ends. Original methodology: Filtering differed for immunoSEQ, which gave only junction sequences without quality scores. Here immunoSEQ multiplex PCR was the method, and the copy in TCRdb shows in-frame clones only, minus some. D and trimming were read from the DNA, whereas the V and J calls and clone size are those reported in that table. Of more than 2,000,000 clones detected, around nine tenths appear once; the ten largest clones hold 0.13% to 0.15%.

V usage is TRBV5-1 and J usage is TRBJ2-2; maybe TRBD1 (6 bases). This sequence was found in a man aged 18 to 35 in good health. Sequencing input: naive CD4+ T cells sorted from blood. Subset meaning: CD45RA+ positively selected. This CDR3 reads CASSLALTGTGELFF. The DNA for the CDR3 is TGCGCCAGCAGCTTGGCCCTAACAGGGACCGGGGAGCTGTTTTTT.